This T cell receptor (beta chain) was profiled in a study of blood T cell repertoires in COVID-19. Study as a whole: The United States, Italy and Spain supplied acute and convalescent COVID-19 samples. From T cells, B-cell-depleted T cells, or PBMCs came the material, which was cDNA or gDNA.

The CDR3 has 16 residues. Trimming cost V 6 bases and J 5 bases, with 22 bases left between them. From germline, CDR1 is MNHEY and CDR2 SMNVEV (reference sequence). Study processing details: Estimation of nucleated cell counts was performed using reference gene primer amplification. Sequencing used immunoSEQ multiplex PCR; TCRdb keeps in-frame clones, though not all of them. The V and J calls and clone size are taken from that table; D and trimming were inferred from the DNA. The sample lists about 220,000 clones; roughly 84% were seen once. The V call is TRBV27, the J call TRBJ2-5; D is perhaps TRBD2 (7 bases). The source is a woman aged 55-69 years who had recovered from COVID-19. Sequences were obtained from peripheral blood. The CDR3 DNA is TGTGCCAGCAGAGCCCGTCCTTGGGGGGGCGGGGAGACCCAGTACTTC. This encodes CASRARPWGGGETQYF.